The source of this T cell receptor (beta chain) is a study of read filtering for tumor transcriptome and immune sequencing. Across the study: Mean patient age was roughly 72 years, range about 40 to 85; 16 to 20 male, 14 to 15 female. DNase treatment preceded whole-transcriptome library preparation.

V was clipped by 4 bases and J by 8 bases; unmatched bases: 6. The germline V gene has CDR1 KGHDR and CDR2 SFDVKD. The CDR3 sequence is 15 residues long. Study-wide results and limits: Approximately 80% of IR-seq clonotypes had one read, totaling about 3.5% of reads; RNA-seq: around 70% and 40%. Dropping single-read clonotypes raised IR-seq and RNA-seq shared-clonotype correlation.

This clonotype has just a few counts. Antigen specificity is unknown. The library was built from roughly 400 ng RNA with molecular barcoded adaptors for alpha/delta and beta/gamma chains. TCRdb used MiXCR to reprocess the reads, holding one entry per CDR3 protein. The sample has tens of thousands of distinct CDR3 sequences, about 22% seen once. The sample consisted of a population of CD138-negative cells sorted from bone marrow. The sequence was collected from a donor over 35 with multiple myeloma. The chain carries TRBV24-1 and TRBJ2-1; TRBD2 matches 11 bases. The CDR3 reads CATSEGGLAADEQFF. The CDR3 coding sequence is TGTGCCACCAGTGAGGGGGGACTAGCGGCGGATGAGCAGTTCTTC.